The clone carrying this T cell receptor beta chain was recorded a few times. The data are from a study of identical twins. A universal primer binding site was introduced by template switching. The final cDNA contained unique molecular identifiers. A single record per CDR3 protein comes from TCRdb applying MiXCR to the 5' RACE reads. The sample lists roughly 570,000 distinct CDR3 sequences; 7.5% to 10% were seen once. V was cut by 4 bases and J by 7 bases, with 11 bases left in between. This CDR3 is 12 amino acids long. In germline, CDR1 is SGHAT, CDR2 FQNNGV. The same data also contributed to another study, on yellow fever vaccine responses in identical twins. This second study says: Reportedly, twins showed a vaccine T cell response that looked partly convergent and partly personalized.

The clonotype was recovered from a woman in her late teens or twenties in good health. Sequencing input: PBMCs. This sequence joins TRBV11-2 and TRBJ2-7; D is undetermined. As DNA, the CDR3 is TGTGCCAGCAGCTCCCCATCGGATGAGCAGTACTTC. This translates into CASSSPSDEQYF.